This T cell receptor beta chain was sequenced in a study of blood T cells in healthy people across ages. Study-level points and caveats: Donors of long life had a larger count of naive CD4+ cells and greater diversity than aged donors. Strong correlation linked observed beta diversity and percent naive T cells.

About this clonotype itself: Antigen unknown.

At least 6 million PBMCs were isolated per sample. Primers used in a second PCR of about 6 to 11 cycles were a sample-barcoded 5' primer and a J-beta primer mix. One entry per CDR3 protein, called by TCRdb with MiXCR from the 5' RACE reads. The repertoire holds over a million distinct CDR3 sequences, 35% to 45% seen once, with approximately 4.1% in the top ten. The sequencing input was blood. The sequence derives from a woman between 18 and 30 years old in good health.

For the CDR3, the DNA is TGTGCCAGCAGACACAGACCCCGGGACAGGGTCTACAATGAGCAGTTCTTC. Amino acid sequence: CASRHRPRDRVYNEQFF. This rearrangement joins TRBV21-1 to TRBJ2-1; the D call in the table, TRBD1, was not verified against the DNA. TRBV21-1 is recorded as a pseudogene. The CDR3 sequence is 17 residues long.